This T cell receptor beta chain was captured in a study of vaccination effects on CD4 cells after COVID-19. Upon completion of under eleven days in culture, CD4+ T cells were isolated. In the vaccine recipients, nucleocapsid antibodies were negative and there was no prior SARS-CoV-2 infection. The sample holds one count of this clone. Its antigen remains unidentified. TCRdb's table, derived via immunoSEQ multiplex PCR, lists solely in-frame clones and lacks some. Among 50,000 or so clones listed, approximately 70% were seen once. Germline V gene data show CDR1 as SGHTA and CDR2 as FQGTGA. The J segment lost 1 base and the V segment lost 5 bases, leaving 5 bases of the junction unmatched. CDR3 length equals 15 residues.

The clonotype comes from a human donor who received a COVID-19 vaccine. The starting material was CD4+ T cells from PBMCs cultured without peptide, obtained before COVID-19 vaccination. The V gene is TRBV7-3, the J gene TRBJ1-3; 7 bases agree with TRBD1. The CDR3 nucleotides are TGTGCCAGCAGCCGACCAGGGGGGTCTGGAAACACCATATATTTT. It encodes CASSRPGGSGNTIYF.